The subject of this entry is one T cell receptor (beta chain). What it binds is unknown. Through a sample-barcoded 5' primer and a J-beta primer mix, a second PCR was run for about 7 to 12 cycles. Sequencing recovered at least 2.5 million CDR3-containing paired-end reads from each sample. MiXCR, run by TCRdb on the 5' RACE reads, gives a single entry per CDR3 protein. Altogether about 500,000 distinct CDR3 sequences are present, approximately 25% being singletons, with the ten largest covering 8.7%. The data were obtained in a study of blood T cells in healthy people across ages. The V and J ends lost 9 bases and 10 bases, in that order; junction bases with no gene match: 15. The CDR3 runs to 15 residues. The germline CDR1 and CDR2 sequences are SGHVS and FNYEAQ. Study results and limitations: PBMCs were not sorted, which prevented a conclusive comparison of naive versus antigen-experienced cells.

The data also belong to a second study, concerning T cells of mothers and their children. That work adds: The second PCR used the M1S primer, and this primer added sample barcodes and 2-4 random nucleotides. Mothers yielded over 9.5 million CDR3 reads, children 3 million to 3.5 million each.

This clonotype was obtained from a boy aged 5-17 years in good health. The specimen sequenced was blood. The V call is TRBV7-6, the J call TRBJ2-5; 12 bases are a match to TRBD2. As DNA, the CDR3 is TGTGCCAGTAGCCTACCTAGCGGGAGGGTAGAGGACCAGTACTTC. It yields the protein CASSLPSGRVEDQYF.